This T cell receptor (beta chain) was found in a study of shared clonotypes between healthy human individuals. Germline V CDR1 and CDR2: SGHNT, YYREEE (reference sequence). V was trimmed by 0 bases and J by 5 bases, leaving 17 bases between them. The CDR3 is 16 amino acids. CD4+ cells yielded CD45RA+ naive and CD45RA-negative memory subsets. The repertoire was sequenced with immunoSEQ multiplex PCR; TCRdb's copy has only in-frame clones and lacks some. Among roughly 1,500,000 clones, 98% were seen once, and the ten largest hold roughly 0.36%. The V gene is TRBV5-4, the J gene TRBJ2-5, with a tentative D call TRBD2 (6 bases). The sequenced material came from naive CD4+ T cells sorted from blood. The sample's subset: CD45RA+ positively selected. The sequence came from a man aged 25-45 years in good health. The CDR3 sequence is CASSLVGGSGRETQYF. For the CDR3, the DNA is TGTGCCAGCAGCTTGGTCGGTGGGAGCGGGCGTGAGACCCAGTACTTC. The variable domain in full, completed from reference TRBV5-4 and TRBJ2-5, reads ETGVTQSPTHLIKTRGQQVTLRCSSQSGHNTVSWYQQALGQGPQFIFQYYREEENGRGNFPPRFSGLQFPNYSSELNVNALELDDSALYLCASSLVGGSGRETQYFGPGTRLLVL.